The 26 T cell receptor beta chains in this list originate from one sample, sequenced in a study of CD8 T cells in ankylosing spondylitis. TCRdb independently ran MiXCR on the 5' RACE reads; one entry per CDR3 protein. The data hold about 280,000 distinct CDR3 sequences, with 15% to 20% observed a single time. Sequences were obtained from blood, either unsorted or a sorted T cell fraction (not recorded which). The receptors derive from a male donor with ankylosing spondylitis or in good health (not recorded which).

Of note for this clonotype: A much more abundant neighbour one base away suggests this may be a read error. The rearrangement joins TRBV12-3 or TRBV12-4 to TRBJ2-3; 10 nucleotides agree with TRBD2. CDR3 length: 15 residues. The CDR3 bases are TGTACCAGCAGTTTCCTAGCGGGGGGCACAGATACGCAGTATTTT. Translating gives CTSSFLAGGTDTQYF.

This sequence joins TRBV28 and TRBJ2-3; 14 bases align to TRBD2. Germline values: CDR1 MDHEN, CDR2 SYDVKM. This CDR3 has 18 residues. V lost 5 bases, J lost 2 bases, and 9 bases stayed unmatched. The CDR3 DNA reads TGTGCCAGCAGTCCGGGACTAGCGGGAGTCATACACACAGATACGCAGTATTTT. This codes for CASSPGLAGVIHTDTQYF.

The chain combines TRBV29-1 with TRBJ2-1; D uncertain. CDR1 is SQVTM and CDR2 is ANQGSEA in the germline V gene. The CDR3 sequence is 11 residues long. The V end was cut by 2 bases, the J end by 1 base, with 0 bases between. Here the CDR3 DNA reads TGCAGCGTTGAATCCTACAATGAGCAGTTCTTC. Residues: CSVESYNEQFF.

The table lists this clonotype with a few counts. The chain couples TRBV27 to TRBJ1-2; 8 bases agree with TRBD1. Germline V gives CDR1 MNHEY, CDR2 SMNVEV (reference sequence). The CDR3 contains 15 residues. J lost 2 bases, V lost 5 bases, and 7 bases had no gene match. This CDR3 is CASSGWDRRNYGYTF. For the CDR3, the DNA is TGTGCCAGCAGTGGATGGGACAGGAGAAACTATGGCTACACCTTC.

The chain is built from TRBV5-1 and TRBJ2-1, with TRBD2 matching over 7 bases. V gave up 1 base and J gave up 8 bases; unmatched junction bases: 6. This CDR3 has 14 residues. The germline CDR1 and CDR2 sequences are SGHRS and YFSETQ. CDR3 bases: TGCGCCAGCAGCTTGACTAAGCGGGACGATGAGCAGTTCTTC. It encodes CASSLTKRDDEQFF.

The chain couples TRBV5-1 to TRBJ1-5; D possibly corresponds to TRBD1 (6 bases). V was shortened by 0 bases and J by 6 bases, with 10 bases between the two germline ends. This CDR3 comprises 14 residues. Germline V gene sequence: CDR1 SGHRS, CDR2 YFSETQ. The CDR3 protein is CASSLEGVGQPQHF. The CDR3 DNA is TGCGCCAGCAGCTTGGAGGGGGTCGGTCAGCCCCAGCATTTT.

CDR3 DNA sequence: TGTGCCAGCAGCCAAGTTGGGACAGGGGTATATGGCTACACCTTC. Translated, it gives CASSQVGTGVYGYTF. The V gene is TRBV3-1, the J gene TRBJ1-2, with 10 bases matching TRBD1. The CDR3 contains 15 residues. Trimming cost V 1 base and J 5 bases; bases outside gene matches: 4. Per the germline V gene, CDR1 is LGHDT and CDR2 is YNNKEL (reference sequence).

This clonotype was observed a few times. The CDR3 here is CASSQEDRSSGNTIYF. The CDR3 DNA reads as TGTGCCAGCAGCCAGGAGGACAGGAGCTCTGGAAACACCATATATTTT. The V gene is TRBV4-2, the J gene TRBJ1-3; TRBD1 matches 7 bases. The V and J ends lost 3 bases and 0 bases, in that order; junction bases with no gene match: 5. The CDR3 runs 16 residues. The germline V gene has CDR1 LGHNA and CDR2 YNFKEQ.

This clonotype came up many times. V usage is TRBV5-1 and J usage is TRBJ1-1, with no clear D. V gave up 1 base and J gave up 1 base, with 8 bases separating them. This CDR3 has 14 residues. Germline CDR1 and CDR2: SGHRS and YFSETQ. CDR3 loop: CASSLFGENTEAFF. CDR3 nucleotide sequence: TGCGCCAGCAGCTTGTTCGGGGAGAACACTGAAGCTTTCTTT.

This chain connects TRBV20-1 to TRBJ1-5; D is undetermined. V dropped 0 bases and J dropped 0 bases, with 12 bases sitting between them. This CDR3 has 16 residues. Germline CDR1 and CDR2: DFQATT and SNEGSKA (reference sequence). CDR3: CSAREGGMDSNQPQHF. The DNA of the CDR3 is TGCAGTGCTAGAGAAGGCGGGATGGATAGCAATCAGCCCCAGCATTTT.

This clonotype has only one observation. The V call is TRBV29-1, the J call TRBJ2-6; D remains unclear. The V end lost 1 base, the J end lost 0 bases, and 13 bases lay between the germline ends. CDR3 length: 17 residues. CDR1 SQVTM and CDR2 ANQGSEA come from the germline V gene. The CDR3 sequence is CSVEGTSFGSGANVLTF. CDR3 bases: TGCAGCGTTGAAGGTACGTCGTTCGGCTCTGGGGCCAACGTCCTGACTTTC.

The chain has TRBV15 and TRBJ2-3, with a possible D match to TRBD2 (7 bases). V shed 4 bases and J shed 3 bases, with 14 bases lying between them. The CDR3 loop spans 15 amino acids. The V gene's germline CDR1 is LNHNV and CDR2 YYDKDF (reference sequence). CDR3 in amino acids: CATSKGGGITDTQYF. In DNA, the CDR3 is TGTGCCACCAGCAAAGGGGGGGGGATTACAGATACGCAGTATTTT.

This clonotype was detected only a few times. The chain couples TRBV10-2 to TRBJ2-3, with D perhaps TRBD2 (5 bases). This CDR3 has 15 residues. CDR1 WSHSY and CDR2 SAAADI come from the germline V gene. V was trimmed by 6 bases and J by 2 bases, leaving 15 bases between them. This CDR3 reads CASRSEGANTDTQYF. The CDR3 region has the DNA TGCGCCAGCAGGTCCGAGGGAGCGAACACAGATACGCAGTATTTT.

Only a few counts were recorded for this clonotype. The chain has TRBV4-2 and TRBJ2-5, with D tentatively TRBD1 or TRBD2 (5 bases each). The V end was cut by 3 bases, the J end by 5 bases, with 10 bases between. The CDR3 sequence is 13 residues long. Germline V lookup: CDR1 LGHNA, CDR2 YNFKEQ. In DNA, the CDR3 is TGTGCCAGCAGCCAGGGACCAGGGGAGACCCAGTACTTC. Translation: CASSQGPGETQYF.

This chain links TRBV7-9 with TRBJ2-3, with TRBD1 matching 9 bases. Germline V gives CDR1 SEHNR, CDR2 FQNEAQ (reference sequence). The CDR3 extends over 15 amino acids. V lost 3 bases to trimming and J lost 7 bases; unmatched junction nucleotides: 8. The CDR3 reads CASSLTRDRVHTQYF. CDR3 bases: TGTGCCAGCAGCTTGACACGGGACAGGGTTCATACGCAGTATTTT.

This clonotype was observed a handful of times. The V gene is TRBV9, the J gene TRBJ2-2; 8 bases match TRBD1. The CDR3 is 14 residues long. The trim removed 3 bases at V and 6 bases at J, leaving 4 bases unmatched. Germline values: CDR1 SGDLS, CDR2 YYNGEE. This CDR3 reads CASSATGEAGELFF. CDR3 sequence (DNA): TGTGCCAGCAGCGCGACAGGGGAGGCCGGGGAGCTGTTTTTT.

The V gene is TRBV7-2, the J gene TRBJ1-5; D possibly corresponds to TRBD1 (5 bases). Between the trimmed V and J ends, which lost 2 bases and 6 bases, there was a span of 14 bases. The CDR3 runs 15 residues. Looked up from germline, CDR1 is SGHTA and CDR2 is FQGNSA. CDR3 loop: CASSLLLWGTQPQHF. The CDR3 DNA sequence: TGTGCCAGCAGCTTACTGCTGTGGGGGACTCAGCCCCAGCATTTT.

This clonotype was seen a few times. The CDR3 sequence is CASSLGRNMNTEAFF. CDR3 bases: TGTGCCAGCAGCTTAGGCCGGAACATGAACACTGAAGCTTTCTTT. The J gene is TRBJ1-1, the V gene TRBV7-9, with no clear D. V was shortened by 1 base and J by 0 bases, with 9 bases between the two germline ends. Germline assignment: CDR1 SEHNR and CDR2 FQNEAQ (reference sequence). There are 15 residues in the CDR3.

The CDR3 nucleotides are TGTGCCAGCAGTTTAGGCGCCAGGGAGCTCTACGAGCAGTACGTC. Translating it yields CASSLGARELYEQYV. The rearrangement links TRBV12-3 or TRBV12-4 to TRBJ2-7; the D call may be TRBD1 or TRBD2 (5 bases each). The CDR3 covers 15 residues. V gave up 1 base and J gave up 3 bases, with 13 bases separating them.

The table lists this clonotype with a few counts. J is TRBJ1-6 and V is TRBV15, with 7 bases identical to TRBD1. Looked up from germline, CDR1 is LNHNV and CDR2 is YYDKDF (reference sequence). The V and J ends lost 9 bases and 4 bases, in that order; junction bases with no gene match: 12. CDR3 length: 16 residues. The CDR3 region is CATALNPGQYNSPLHF. CDR3 nucleotide sequence: TGTGCCACGGCGCTTAACCCGGGACAGTATAATTCACCCCTCCACTTT.

The V and J genes are TRBV27 and TRBJ1-1, with D possibly being TRBD1 (6 bases). Germline V lookup: CDR1 MNHEY, CDR2 SMNVEV (reference sequence). The V end lost 4 bases, the J end lost 3 bases, and 12 bases lay between the germline ends. There are 14 residues in the CDR3. The CDR3 coding sequence is TGTGCCAGCAGTTCCAGGGGATCCGACACTGAAGCTTTCTTT. It specifies CASSSRGSDTEAFF.

This sequence joins TRBV9 and TRBJ1-1; 8 bases agree with TRBD1. The CDR3 covers 15 residues. The ends lost 4 bases at V and 2 bases at J; junction bases unmatched: 7. From germline, CDR1 is SGDLS and CDR2 YYNGEE. The CDR3 loop is CASSPRTGINTEAFF. In DNA, the CDR3 is TGTGCCAGCAGCCCCAGGACAGGGATAAACACTGAAGCTTTCTTT.

The chain has TRBV20-1 and TRBJ1-1; 9 nucleotides match TRBD1. The CDR3 runs 16 residues. V lost 3 bases to trimming and J lost 5 bases; unmatched junction nucleotides: 13. Germline V gene sequence: CDR1 DFQATT, CDR2 SNEGSKA (reference sequence). The CDR3 DNA sequence: TGCAGTGCTAGGGTCTGGGCGGGACAGGGAGATACTGAAGCTTTCTTT. Its translation is CSARVWAGQGDTEAFF.

This clonotype has a handful of counts. The chain has TRBV28 and TRBJ2-7, with 11 bases lining up with TRBD2. Germline V gene sequence: CDR1 MDHEN, CDR2 SYDVKM. The CDR3 covers 15 residues. Germline trimming cut 6 bases from V and 4 bases from J; bases unmatched to any gene: 8. CDR3 DNA: TGTGCCAGCAGCTCCACTAGCGGGAGTAGGTACGAGCAGTACGTC. It yields the protein CASSSTSGSRYEQYV.

There are a few counts of this clonotype. The chain combines TRBV12-3 or TRBV12-4 with TRBJ1-2; D gene unclear. This CDR3 is built from 11 residues. V was clipped by 4 bases and J by 3 bases, with 3 bases between them. The DNA for the CDR3 is TGTGCCAGCAGTTACTACTATGGCTACACCTTC. This translates into CASSYYYGYTF.

Only a few counts were recorded for this clonotype. J is TRBJ1-1 and V is TRBV7-3; the D gene is possibly TRBD1 (6 bases). The germline V gene encodes CDR1 SGHTA and CDR2 FQGTGA. The V gene lost 5 bases and the J gene lost 5 bases, with 15 bases spanning the gap. There are 14 residues in the CDR3. The CDR3 region is CASSAYPGVTEAFF. CDR3 sequence (DNA): TGTGCCAGCAGCGCTTATCCAGGGGTTACTGAAGCTTTCTTT.